Each of the 18 T cell receptor beta chains below was sequenced from the same sample in a study of control samples from healthy donors and cancer patients. Using immunoSEQ multiplex PCR, the repertoire was profiled, and TCRdb retains in-frame clones only, with some absent. The data hold about 130,000 clones, with around 92% observed a single time. Sequencing input: PBMCs. The receptors were gathered from a man aged 80 or over with head and neck cancer.

V and J are TRBV30 and TRBJ1-1; D possibly corresponds to TRBD1 (5 bases). Germline assignment: CDR1 GTSNPN and CDR2 SVGIG (reference sequence). With 5 bases removed from V and 1 base from J, the gap between germline ends came to 17 bases. The CDR3 sequence is 15 residues long. The CDR3 nucleotides are TGTGCCTGGGTTAGGACACCGAATCCGAACACTGAAGCTTTCTTT. Encoded protein: CAWVRTPNPNTEAFF. Full variable domain (outside the CDR3, taken from reference TRBV30 and TRBJ1-1): SQTIHQWPATLVQPVGSPLSLECTVEGTSNPNLYWYRQAAGRGLQLLFYSVGIGQISSEVPQNLSASRPQDRQFILSSKKLLLSDSGFYLCAWVRTPNPNTEAFFGQGTRLTVV.

V and J are TRBV2 and TRBJ2-4; 7 bases fit TRBD1. The germline V gene has CDR1 SNHLY and CDR2 FYNNEI. The CDR3 sequence is 17 residues long. Losses at the gene ends were 5 bases for V and 8 bases for J; bases not matched to a gene: 18. CDR3 bases: TGTGCCAGCAGTCCCGGGACAGCTCCCAAAGAGGCCGACATTCAGTACTTC. It specifies CASSPGTAPKEADIQYF.

The rearrangement uses TRBV2 and TRBJ2-2, with a weak D call TRBD2 (6 bases). Germline lookup yields CDR1 SNHLY and CDR2 FYNNEI. V was pared by 6 bases and J by 1 base, with 6 bases between. This CDR3 has 13 amino acids. Here the CDR3 reads CASRGGNTGELFF. For the CDR3, the DNA is TGTGCCAGCAGGGGGGGGAACACCGGGGAGCTGTTTTTT.

The chain recombines TRBV7-2 with TRBJ2-5; no reliable D call. The germline CDR1 and CDR2 sequences are SGHTA and FQGNSA. With 5 bases removed from V and 4 bases from J, the gap between germline ends came to 8 bases. The CDR3 has 12 amino acids. CDR3 residues: CASSPRAETQYF. CDR3 in DNA: TGTGCCAGCAGCCCCCGCGCAGAGACCCAGTACTTC.

This clone was counted a single time. The J gene is TRBJ2-7, the V gene TRBV3-1 (or the pseudogene TRBV3-2); possibly TRBD1 for D (6 bases). The CDR3 length is 16 residues. Trimming stripped 1 base from V and 4 bases from J, with 17 bases between. Germline V CDR1 and CDR2: LGHDT, YNNKEL (reference sequence). The DNA for the CDR3 is TGTGCCAGCAGCCAAGGGCTAGGACAGATTAGATACGAGCAGTACTTC. Translation: CASSQGLGQIRYEQYF.

This sequence joins TRBV5-4 and TRBJ1-4, with unresolved D. The CDR3 is 15 residues long. V was cut by 4 bases and J by 0 bases, with 10 bases left in between. Looked up from germline, CDR1 is SGHNT and CDR2 is YYREEE (reference sequence). The CDR3 loop is CASSIDPATNEKLFF. CDR3 nucleotides: TGTGCCAGCAGCATTGACCCTGCAACTAATGAAAAACTGTTTTTT. The full variable domain, in which reference TRBV5-4 and TRBJ1-4 provide the parts outside the CDR3, is ETGVTQSPTHLIKTRGQQVTLRCSSQSGHNTVSWYQQALGQGPQFIFQYYREEENGRGNFPPRFSGLQFPNYSSELNVNALELDDSALYLCASSIDPATNEKLFFGSGTQLSVL.

The J gene is TRBJ1-1, the V gene TRBV12-5; a possible D gene is TRBD1 (6 bases). The CDR3 has 16 residues. Trimming took 6 bases from V and 0 from J, leaving 17 bases between them. CDR1 and CDR2 (germline): LGHNT, FRNRAP. The CDR3 bases are TGTGCTAGTGGCTTGAGGGCGGGGGCCATGAACACTGAAGCTTTCTTT. Amino acids: CASGLRAGAMNTEAFF. The whole variable domain, remainder taken from reference TRBV12-5 and TRBJ1-1, is DARVTQTPRHKVTEMGQEVTMRCQPILGHNTVFWYRQTMMQGLELLAYFRNRAPLDDSGMPKDRFSAEMPDATLATLKIQPSEPRDSAVYFCASGLRAGAMNTEAFFGQGTRLTVV.

The count of this clone is one. The chain uses TRBV11-3 and TRBJ2-7; 8 nucleotides match TRBD1. Germline assignment: CDR1 SGHNT and CDR2 YENEEA. The CDR3 extends over 15 amino acids. The V gene end was trimmed by 2 bases and the J gene end by 3 bases; junction bases not matched to a gene: 6. In DNA, the CDR3 is TGTGCCAGCAGCTTATTAGGACAGGGAGGCTACGAGCAGTACTTC. This codes for CASSLLGQGGYEQYF.

This chain uses TRBV7-8 with TRBJ2-1; D gene ambiguous. V dropped 1 base and J dropped 12 bases, with 13 bases sitting between them. The CDR3 spans 13 residues. The germline V gene has CDR1 SGHVS and CDR2 FQNEAQ. The CDR3 DNA follows: TGTGCCAGCAGCTTAGAAGAAAAGGTAGGGCAGTTCTTC. Amino acid sequence: CASSLEEKVGQFF.

The gene calls are TRBV5-7 and TRBJ1-1; 8 positions agree with TRBD1. TRBV5-7 is an ORF for which the function is uncertain. This CDR3 has 17 amino acids. The V gene end was trimmed by 4 bases and the J gene end by 2 bases; junction bases not matched to a gene: 13. The CDR3 region has the DNA TGTGCCAGCAGCAGCCGGACAGGGATGGGGGAAAACACTGAAGCTTTCTTT. This codes for CASSSRTGMGENTEAFF.

A few counts support this clone. As DNA, the CDR3 is TGTGCCAGCAGCCTCTTCGGACTAGCGCGATCCTACGAGCAGTACTTC. Protein sequence: CASSLFGLARSYEQYF. This chain uses TRBV3-1 (or the pseudogene TRBV3-2) with TRBJ2-7; 9 bases align to TRBD2. Germline trimming cut 4 bases from V and 1 base from J; bases unmatched to any gene: 8. CDR3 length: 16 amino acids. Germline lookup yields CDR1 LGHDT and CDR2 YNNKEL (reference sequence).

The chain carries TRBV2 and TRBJ1-2; no reliable D call. The CDR3 covers 13 residues. Trimming took off 4 bases at V and 9 bases at J, with 15 bases between the two ends. Germline values: CDR1 SNHLY, CDR2 FYNNEI. The CDR3 loop reads CASSAWPQVRYTF. CDR3 DNA: TGTGCCAGCAGTGCGTGGCCACAAGTGCGCTACACCTTC.

This chain links TRBV6-5 with TRBJ1-1; TRBD1 agrees at 7 bases. This CDR3 comprises 14 residues. V lost 5 bases, J lost 1 base, and 4 bases stayed unmatched. Germline V lookup: CDR1 MNHEY, CDR2 SVGAGI. The CDR3 sequence is CASSSGTANTEAFF. CDR3 nucleotide sequence: TGTGCCAGCAGTAGCGGGACAGCGAACACTGAAGCTTTCTTT.

In this sample, this clone turned up once. The gene calls are TRBV30 and TRBJ2-5; TRBD1 matches at 7 bases. Trimming removed 0 bases from V and 1 base from J; junction bases left unmatched: 14. Germline-derived CDR1 and CDR2 are GTSNPN and SVGIG (reference sequence). The CDR3 has 18 residues. The CDR3 loop is CAWSVRPRTGVSQETQYF. CDR3 nucleotide sequence: TGTGCCTGGAGTGTACGACCTAGAACAGGGGTATCCCAAGAGACCCAGTACTTC.

This chain links TRBV5-1 with TRBJ1-6; TRBD1 agrees at 9 bases. Germline V gene data show CDR1 as SGHRS and CDR2 as YFSETQ. This CDR3 has 14 amino acids. The V and J ends lost 4 bases and 10 bases, in that order; junction bases with no gene match: 6. CDR3 nucleotides: TGCGCCAGCAGCCCACAGGGGGCTCAGTCACCCCTCCACTTT. Its translation: CASSPQGAQSPLHF.

The chain employs TRBV7-2 and TRBJ2-3, with D unresolved. CDR3 length equals 13 residues. The V and J ends lost 2 bases and 3 bases respectively, with 6 bases between them. Per germline, CDR1 SGHTA and CDR2 FQGNSA. CDR3 sequence: CASSLLWTDTQYF. As DNA, the CDR3 is TGTGCCAGCAGCTTACTATGGACAGATACGCAGTATTTT.

The rearrangement joins TRBV6-6 to TRBJ2-2; D is possibly TRBD2 (7 bases). CDR1 MNHNY and CDR2 SVGAGI come from the germline V gene (reference sequence). The CDR3 has 16 amino acids. V lost 5 bases to trimming and J lost 0 bases, with 13 bases between them. In nucleotides, the CDR3 is TGTGCCAGCAGTCACCGGGGGGCGACGAACACCGGGGAGCTGTTTTTT. Translation gives CASSHRGATNTGELFF.

This rearrangement joins TRBV18 to TRBJ2-6; 7 positions match TRBD1. From germline, CDR1 is KGHSH and CDR2 LQKENI. The CDR3 spans 16 residues. The J segment lost 0 bases and the V segment lost 1 base, leaving 0 bases of the junction unmatched. The CDR3 is CASSPRQGSGANVLTF. The CDR3 DNA is TGTGCCAGCTCACCACGACAGGGCTCTGGGGCCAACGTCCTGACTTTC.